Listed below are T cell receptor beta chains from one sample, sequenced in a study of CD4+ T cells in melanoma. Repertoires were generated with immunoSEQ multiplex PCR, while TCRdb's copy carries only in-frame clones and drops some. The data hold around 11,000 clones, with roughly 70% observed a single time. Sequencing was carried out using cells from a culture (not recorded whether cultured in vitro). The receptors shown here come from a human donor with melanoma. Each CDR3 is given with its conserved first and last residue. The order of the fields is V gene, D gene, CDR3 length, CDR3 protein. A D gene is named only where the DNA matches it firmly.

TRBV2,NA,14,CASIEGGLGEKLFF
TRBV7-9,NA,14,CASTRDGSSYEQYF
TRBV7-2,NA,14,CASSLVPGLAGYTF
TRBV6-1,NA,14,CASSEAGWGTEAFF
TRBV11-2,NA,13,CASSLSRRDTQYF
TRBV19,NA,15,CASSIGRQIFYGYTF
TRBV7-6,NA,13,CASSRGRNQPQHF
TRBV6-1,NA,14,CASSEAHRFREQYF
TRBV7-9,NA,14,CASSLVGENTEAFF
TRBV11-2,TRBD1,15,CASSSGGGQGETQYF
TRBV10-1,TRBD1,15,CASSDPGTGGREQYF
TRBV19,TRBD1,14,CASSIGARTGPQFF
TRBV7-2,NA,17,CATLVGRVFTYNSPLHF
TRBV5-1,NA,15,CASSLVQSNTGELFF
TRBV19,TRBD1,14,CASSGTGVNTEAFF
TRBV19,NA,14,CASSIEETVYGYTF
TRBV5-1,NA,16,CASRPPRGGRTDTQYF
TRBV6-6,NA,14,CASSRSTFSYEQYF
TRBV5-1,TRBD1,14,CASSFDRAVDGYTF
TRBV7-3,NA,14,CASSLVPPNYGYTF
TRBV6-5,TRBD1,14,CASRRDSTNYGYTF
TRBV7-9,NA,18,CASSRAGQWSSGANVLTF
TRBV12-5,TRBD2,16,CASGSQGRGGQETQYF
TRBV12-2,NA,14,CASRGWLASSTQYF
TRBV5-1,NA,14,CASSLGHAKETQYF